The 8 T cell receptor beta chains presented below share a single source sample, sequenced in a study of blood T cell repertoires in COVID-19. The repertoire was sequenced with immunoSEQ multiplex PCR; TCRdb's copy has only in-frame clones and lacks some. The sample includes about 220,000 clones, approximately 80% seen only once; the top ten take under 2.5%. The sequencing sample was made of peripheral blood. Receptor source: a man aged 35 to 55 who had recovered from COVID-19.

The CDR3 DNA is TGTGCCATCTTCAGGGCGGATGGCTACACCTTC. Amino acids: CAIFRADGYTF. The chain recombines TRBV10-3 with TRBJ1-2; possible D gene TRBD1, 5 bases. The CDR3 extends over 11 amino acids. CDR1 is ENHRY, CDR2 SYGVKD, per germline. Trimming removed 8 bases from V and 6 bases from J, with 10 bases in between.

The V and J genes are TRBV5-4 and TRBJ2-1, with 12 bases identical to TRBD2. J lost 9 bases, V lost 4 bases, and 11 bases had no gene match. Germline V lookup: CDR1 SGHNT, CDR2 YYREEE (reference sequence). This CDR3 spans 16 amino acids. This CDR3 reads CASSPPRLAGGSEQFF. CDR3 nucleotides: TGTGCCAGCAGCCCCCCGAGGCTAGCGGGAGGGAGTGAGCAGTTCTTC.

The chain carries TRBV29-1 and TRBJ1-2; no clear D gene. V gave up 1 base and J gave up 8 bases, with 32 bases separating them. This CDR3 contains 19 residues. Germline CDR1 reads SQVTM; CDR2 reads ANQGSEA. CDR3 sequence (DNA): TGCAGCGTTGAAGTTGACACGTTGAGCGGTGGCCGCCCTGCGGAGGGCTACACCTTC. This encodes CSVEVDTLSGGRPAEGYTF.

V is TRBV5-5 and J is TRBJ2-4, with no clear D. V lost 4 bases to trimming and J lost 4 bases, with 15 bases between them. Germline CDR1 reads SGHKS; CDR2 reads YYEKEE (reference sequence). CDR3 length equals 15 residues. The CDR3 spells CASSAAAPKKNIQYF. In nucleotides, the CDR3 is TGTGCCAGCAGCGCCGCGGCCCCAAAAAAAAACATTCAGTACTTC.

V usage is TRBV10-3 and J usage is TRBJ2-7, with 11 nucleotides matching TRBD2. Germline V gene data show CDR1 as ENHRY and CDR2 as SYGVKD. With V trimmed by 3 bases and J by 5 bases, 9 bases remained unmatched. CDR3 length: 16 amino acids. The CDR3 spells CAISDLLAGARDEQYF. The CDR3 DNA follows: TGTGCCATCAGTGACCTACTAGCGGGAGCTAGGGACGAGCAGTACTTC.

The chain is built from TRBV3-1 (or the pseudogene TRBV3-2) and TRBJ1-3; weak D call: TRBD1 (6 bases). V was pared by 2 bases and J by 4 bases, with 24 bases between. The germline V gene has CDR1 LGHDT and CDR2 YNNKEL (reference sequence). CDR3 length equals 19 residues. The CDR3 region is CASSQWTDGGRVGGNTIYF. The CDR3 coding sequence is TGTGCCAGCAGCCAATGGACTGACGGGGGGCGCGTGGGAGGAAACACCATATATTTT.

The rearrangement joins TRBV7-6 to TRBJ1-2, with 7 nucleotides matching TRBD1. The J segment lost 6 bases and the V segment lost 5 bases, leaving 6 bases of the junction unmatched. This CDR3 spans 13 amino acids. Germline V gene lookup returns CDR1 SGHVS and CDR2 FNYEAQ. CDR3 in DNA: TGTGCCAGCAGCCCTAGAACAGGGGATGGCTACACCTTC. It encodes CASSPRTGDGYTF.

This chain connects TRBV27 to TRBJ1-2, with 9 bases aligning to TRBD1. CDR3 size: 14 residues. Germline CDR1 is MNHEY and CDR2 is SMNVEV (reference sequence). V shed 11 bases and J 6 bases; nucleotides not matched to a gene: 13. DNA of the CDR3: TGTGCCGGCCTTCACCCCCACAGGGGGCATGGCTACACCTTC. Its translation: CAGLHPHRGHGYTF.